Reported below is one TCR beta chain. Its antigen remains unidentified. Nothing much larger sits one base from this clone, and base qualities are not available. CDR1 is given as SEHNR and CDR2 as FQNEAQ, both from the germline V gene (reference sequence). The V end loses 5 bases and the J end loses 5 bases, and a stretch of 18 bases separates them. The CDR3 goes from the cysteine to the phenylalanine over 15 residues. Only CDR3 DNA is held: 45 bases, read in frame from base 1. These data originate in a study of OX40 agonist ivuxolimab in advanced cancers. The study in broad terms: Ivuxolimab was an agonistic, fully human IgG2 monoclonal antibody directed against OX40 (CD134), a costimulatory receptor. The paper covers the monotherapy dose-escalation part of the phase I ivuxolimab trial, which included N of about 51 patients. Three dose-escalation patients achieved partial responses, one with hepatocellular carcinoma and two with cutaneous melanoma. In the dose-escalation cohort, 65% to 90% of patients were male, and the mean age was approximately 60 years, with a range of roughly 23 to 85. The point of sequencing TCRbeta in the periphery was to test whether ivuxolimab changed TCR sequence diversity and drove clonal T-cell expansion. Patients were allowed to have had prior anti-PD-1, anti-PD-L1 or anti-CTLA-4 therapy, and 30% to 40% of the dose-escalation patients had previously received checkpoint inhibitors. Intravenous ivuxolimab was administered to patients every 2 weeks at six dose levels: 0.01, 0.1, 0.3, 1.5, 3 and 10 mg/kg. Of the roughly 54 patients in dose escalation, 19 had hepatocellular carcinoma, roughly 15 had melanoma, 9 had renal cell carcinoma and 9 had head and neck cancer.

General findings and caveats noted by the study authors: In the 0.1-3.0 mg/kg groups, partial responders had among the lowest normalized peripheral clonal expansion, particularly in CD8+ T cells. After ivuxolimab, more expanded clones were found on average in CD8+ T cells than in CD4+ T cells. Which antigens the clonally expanded peripheral T cells were specific for was not determined. Low levels of normalized T-cell clonal expansion were also seen in some patients who did not respond. At doses of 0.1 to 3.0 mg/kg, clonal expansion of both CD4+ and CD8+ T cells in blood was seen between baseline and week 6.

Patients with autoimmune disease history or receiving systemic immunosuppression were excluded from the trial. Peripheral blood for TCR sequencing was drawn from every dose cohort at baseline, at cycle 4 day 1 and at cycle 7 day 1. Samples were obtained from an open-label, multicenter, first-in-human phase I dose-escalation trial of ivuxolimab. Adults with locally advanced or metastatic melanoma, renal cell carcinoma, hepatocellular carcinoma or head and neck squamous cell carcinoma were enrolled in the trial. Before TCR sequencing, CD4+ T cells and CD8+ T cells were sorted from peripheral blood as separate populations. Genomic DNA was extracted from sorted cells for sequencing of the TCRbeta CDR3 region. The immunoSEQ Assay was used for sequencing of TCRbeta CDR3 regions. TCRdb provides this immuneACCESS table in a form limited to in-frame rearrangements. Some clones are lacking; in checked studies, under half of them reflect an unresolved V gene, and why the rest are absent is not known. For this sample there are about 74,000 clones; approximately 82% appear just once. Clones ranked in the top ten supply about 1.6% of the sample.

Rearrangement joined TRBV7-9 to TRBJ2-5; no D gene call is confident. This receptor was identified in an adult with an advanced solid tumor such as melanoma, head and neck, liver or kidney cancer. Sequencing used CD4+ or CD8+ T cells sorted from blood, obtained in a trial of the OX40 agonist ivuxolimab. In nucleotides, the sequence is TGTGCCAGCAGCCCCCCTCTTGGCGCGCGGGAGACCCAGTACTTC. This yields the protein CASSPPLGARETQYF.